This is a list of T cell receptor beta chains from one sample in a study of T cell responses to AZD1222 COVID-19 vaccine. TCRdb's table, derived via immunoSEQ multiplex PCR, lists solely in-frame clones and lacks some. The data show approximately 100,000 clones, around 90% seen once. Sequences were derived from peripheral blood, sampled on day 0 of AZD1222 vaccination. All receptors derive from an adult in good health. CDR3s include the opening cysteine and the closing phenylalanine or tryptophan. A D gene is named only where the DNA matches it firmly. Size is omitted from some rows. Given values are once, few, many or a class for expanded clones.

abundance	v_gene	d_gene	j_gene	CDR3nt	CDR3aa
NA	TRBV9	TRBD1	TRBJ1-5	TGTGCCAGCAGCGTAGAAGGGGGCGCCCTTCAGCCCCAGCATTTT	CASSVEGGALQPQHF
NA	TRBV6-5	NA	TRBJ1-2	TGTGCCAGCAGTTACTCCGCCGGGGCAGGGAACTATGGCTACACCTTC	CASSYSAGAGNYGYTF
NA	TRBV6-4	NA	TRBJ2-5	TGTGCCAGCAGTGCCACTCCCAGTACGGAGACCCAGTACTTC	CASSATPSTETQYF
NA	TRBV6-2/TRBV6-3	NA	TRBJ2-7	TGTGCCAGCAGTTACTCGCAGGGTTTTGTCGAGCAGTACTTC	CASSYSQGFVEQYF
NA	TRBV6-4	NA	TRBJ2-6	TGTGCCAGCAGTGACTCAATGGGGGTCTCTGGGGCCAACGTCCTGACTTTC	CASSDSMGVSGANVLTF
NA	TRBV29-1	TRBD2	TRBJ2-5	TGCAGCGTTGTTAGCGGGAGGGCCGTCCGGAGGACCCAGTACTTC	CSVVSGRAVRRTQYF
NA	TRBV10-3	TRBD1	TRBJ1-1	TGTGCCATCAGTGAGTCCGACAGGGGAAGTCGTGAAGCTTTCTTT	CAISESDRGSREAFF
NA	TRBV7-9	NA	TRBJ2-3	TGTGCCAGTTGTCGACTGTCCACAGATACGCAGTATTTT	CASCRLSTDTQYF
NA	TRBV21-1	NA	TRBJ2-6	TGTGCCAGCAGCCACAGGGTTTTTTGTACTGGGGCCAACGTCCTGACTTTC	CASSHRVFCTGANVLTF
NA	TRBV3-1/TRBV3-2	TRBD1	TRBJ1-4	TGTGCCAGCAGTCTTTCGTGGACAGGGGATGGTGAAAAACTGTTTTTT	CASSLSWTGDGEKLFF
NA	TRBV27	TRBD2	TRBJ2-4	TGTGCCAGCAGTTTATCGATCTCGCCTAGCGGGAGGGCCGGAGCCAAAAACATTCAGTACTTC	CASSLSISPSGRAGAKNIQYF
NA	TRBV6-5	NA	TRBJ2-7	TGTGCCAGCAACAAAGGGGGGGCAGGCTACGAGCAGTACTTC	CASNKGGAGYEQYF
NA	TRBV24-1	NA	TRBJ2-2	TGTGCCACCAGTGATGTCAGGGGACCGAACACCGGGGAGCTGTTTTTT	CATSDVRGPNTGELFF
NA	TRBV7-9	TRBD1	TRBJ2-3	TGTGCCAGCAGCCCCTGGACAGGGATAACAGATACGCAGTATTTT	CASSPWTGITDTQYF
few	TRBV14	NA	TRBJ1-5	TGTGCCAGCAGCCTGTATAGCAATCAGCCCCAGCATTTT	CASSLYSNQPQHF
NA	TRBV4-2	TRBD2	TRBJ2-5	TGTGCCAGCAGCCGATCCACCGCTAGCGGGAGGGGTGAGACCCAGTACTTC	CASSRSTASGRGETQYF
NA	TRBV11-2	NA	TRBJ1-2	TGTGCCAGCAGCTTAGGGACACCCGTCTTTGGCTACACCTTC	CASSLGTPVFGYTF
NA	TRBV27	TRBD2	TRBJ2-5	TGTGCCAGCAGTTTACAGCGGGGAATCGGGACCCAGTACTTC	CASSLQRGIGTQYF
NA	TRBV9	TRBD1	TRBJ1-1	TGTGCCAGCAGCCGAGGGACAGAAGAAGCTTTCTTT	CASSRGTEEAFF
once	TRBV5-4	NA	TRBJ2-3	TGTGCCAGCAGTCTCGGAGGGGATACGCAGTATTTT	CASSLGGDTQYF
NA	TRBV6-5	NA	TRBJ2-7	TGTGCCAGCAGTCCCGGGACTCTTACCTACGAGCAGTACTTC	CASSPGTLTYEQYF
NA	TRBV10-3	NA	TRBJ2-7	TGTGCCATGGGTGTGGAGCAGTACTTC	CAMGVEQYF